Listed here are 10 T cell receptor beta chains from one sample, sequenced in a study of cytomegalovirus exposure and HLA in healthy donors. Amplification used 60 Vbeta primers and 13 Jbeta primers. Method: immunoSEQ multiplex PCR; TCRdb's copy keeps in-frame clones and lacks some. This repertoire includes about 110,000 clones. Sample: PBMCs. Receptor source: a man between 25 and 39 years old in good health and CMV-seronegative.

The rearrangement links TRBV5-1 to TRBJ2-3; 9 bases are a match to TRBD2. This CDR3 region has 18 residues. The trim removed 0 bases at V and 0 bases at J, leaving 8 bases unmatched. Germline V gene data show CDR1 as SGHRS and CDR2 as YFSETQ. The CDR3 DNA reads as TGCGCCAGCAGCTTGGAAGGTGGCGCGGGGGGGAGCACAGATACGCAGTATTTT. Amino acids: CASSLEGGAGGSTDTQYF.

The rearrangement links TRBV9 to TRBJ1-4; tentative D call: TRBD1 (5 bases). CDR3 length: 15 amino acids. Deletions cut 0 bases from V and 4 bases from J, with 10 bases between. Germline V lookup: CDR1 SGDLS, CDR2 YYNGEE. CDR3 bases: TGTGCCAGCAGCGTAGGCCGGGGGTTTAATGAAAAACTGTTTTTT. Protein sequence: CASSVGRGFNEKLFF.

J is TRBJ2-5 and V is TRBV10-3; 8 bases align to TRBD1. V trimming: 8 bases; J trimming: 5 bases; junction bases outside the gene matches: 10. CDR3 length equals 14 residues. Germline V gene lookup returns CDR1 ENHRY and CDR2 SYGVKD. The CDR3 DNA is TGTGCCATCCGATTAGGACAGGGCGAGGAGACCCAGTACTTC. Translated, it gives CAIRLGQGEETQYF.

This sequence joins TRBV7-9 and TRBJ1-1; D call uncertain. This CDR3 region has 14 residues. The germline CDR1 and CDR2 sequences are SEHNR and FQNEAQ (reference sequence). V lost 2 bases and J 3 bases, leaving 10 bases between the germline ends. CDR3: CASSLTRTYTEAFF. CDR3 in DNA: TGTGCCAGCAGCTTAACGCGAACCTACACTGAAGCTTTCTTT.

The chain uses TRBV9 and TRBJ1-2; 7 nucleotides line up with TRBD1. The CDR3 is 14 residues long. The junction had 4 bases not matched to a gene; V was cut back by 3 bases and J by 2 bases. Germline lookup yields CDR1 SGDLS and CDR2 YYNGEE. CDR3 region: CASSAVQGNYGYTF. CDR3 DNA: TGTGCCAGCAGCGCAGTACAGGGGAACTATGGCTACACCTTC.

The rearrangement uses TRBV5-4 and TRBJ2-5; TRBD1 is a possible D gene (6 bases). The V end was cut by 4 bases, the J end by 2 bases, with 12 bases between. Germline-derived CDR1 and CDR2 are SGHNT and YYREEE (reference sequence). The CDR3 has 14 amino acids. CDR3 sequence reads: CASSQTGRQETQYF. CDR3 in DNA: TGTGCCAGCAGCCAGACAGGAAGACAAGAGACCCAGTACTTC.

The rearrangement joins TRBV18 to TRBJ1-2; 7 bases match TRBD1. V dropped 3 bases and J dropped 3; count of bases not matched to a gene: 4. Germline loops: CDR1 KGHSH, CDR2 LQKENI. CDR3 size: 14 residues. For the CDR3, the DNA is TGTGCCAGCTCACCCGCGGGACAGCACTATGGCTACACCTTC. Protein sequence: CASSPAGQHYGYTF.

The J gene is TRBJ1-5, the V gene TRBV2; 7 positions match TRBD1. The length of the CDR3 is 17 residues. CDR1 is SNHLY, CDR2 FYNNEI, per germline. J lost 0 bases, V lost 6 bases, and 11 bases had no gene match. CDR3 in amino acids: CASSYRDSVYSNQPQHF. CDR3 nucleotide sequence: TGTGCCAGCAGCTACCGGGACAGCGTTTATAGCAATCAGCCCCAGCATTTT. Full variable domain (outside the CDR3, taken from reference TRBV2 and TRBJ1-5): EPEVTQTPSHQVTQMGQEVILRCVPISNHLYFYWYRQILGQKVEFLVSFYNNEISEKSEIFDDQFSVERPDGSNFTLKIRSTKLEDSAMYFCASSYRDSVYSNQPQHFGDGTRLSIL.

The chain combines TRBV9 with TRBJ2-7, with 14 bases aligning to TRBD2. The germline V gene encodes CDR1 SGDLS and CDR2 YYNGEE. The CDR3 has 17 amino acids. Trimming cost V 3 bases and J 5 bases; bases outside gene matches: 10. The CDR3 DNA follows: TGTGCCAGCAGCGGCTCCCCGGGACTAGCGGGGGTTGACGAGCAGTACTTC. Encoded protein: CASSGSPGLAGVDEQYF.

As DNA, the CDR3 is TGCGCCAGCAGCCTTACAGGGTCGTCTAACTATGGCTACACCTTC. Its translation is CASSLTGSSNYGYTF. The V gene is TRBV4-3, the J gene TRBJ1-2; D may be TRBD1 (6 bases). This CDR3 has 15 residues. CDR1 LGHNA and CDR2 YSLEER come from the germline V gene. The V end was cut by 4 bases, the J end by 0 bases, with 12 bases between.